A single sample is the source of the 32 T cell receptor beta chains below, sequenced in a study of molecular identifiers for immune sequencing clone quantification. In TCRdb, the PCR reads were re-called with MiXCR into one record per CDR3 protein. The data hold some 580,000 distinct CDR3 sequences, with approximately 24% observed a single time. The sample comprised naive CD8+ T cells from blood, with Jurkat cell RNA spiked in. Subset denoted: FACS-sorted CD8+CD4-CCR7+CD45RA+ naive T cells. All receptors come from a human donor in good health. Some libraries in this study had Jurkat cell RNA spiked in.

A note on this clonotype: A read error may be the cause here, since a much bigger clone is one base away. The rearrangement links TRBV20-1 to TRBJ2-1; D may be TRBD1 or TRBD2 (5 bases each). The CDR3 is made up of 14 amino acids. From germline, CDR1 is DFQATT and CDR2 SNEGSKA (reference sequence). Trimming cost V 6 bases and J 2 bases, with 14 bases left between them. CDR3 nucleotide sequence: TGCAGTGCCCCCGGGACCGAAGCCTACAATGAGCAGTTCTTC. Protein: CSAPGTEAYNEQFF.

This clonotype was observed a few times. This chain connects TRBV28 to TRBJ1-3; a possible D gene is TRBD1 (5 bases). This CDR3 region has 16 residues. The germline CDR1 and CDR2 sequences are MDHEN and SYDVKM. V lost 6 bases to trimming and J lost 3 bases, with 18 bases between them. CDR3 sequence reads: CASSRGRQGSGNTIYF. The CDR3 coding sequence is TGTGCCAGCAGCCGCGGTCGTCAGGGTAGTGGAAACACCATATATTTT.

The sample holds many counts of this clonotype. This chain connects TRBV7-9 to TRBJ2-1; TRBD2 matches 8 bases. The V gene end was trimmed by 3 bases and the J gene end by 7 bases; junction bases not matched to a gene: 2. CDR3 length equals 13 residues. Germline V lookup: CDR1 SEHNR, CDR2 FQNEAQ (reference sequence). The CDR3 DNA is TGTGCCAGCAGCTTTGGACTAGCTAATGAGCAGTTCTTC. Residues: CASSFGLANEQFF.

Comments on this clonotype: Just one base apart from a much larger clone, this may be a read error. The J gene is TRBJ1-1, the V gene TRBV27; D is unresolved. CDR1 is MNHEY, CDR2 SMNVEV, per germline (reference sequence). The CDR3 is 13 residues long. The CDR3 DNA reads TGTGCCAGCGGTTTATGGCCAAACACTGAAGCTTTCTTT. Translated, it gives CASGLWPNTEAFF.

This clonotype was detected ten times or more. The CDR3 protein is CASRYTGGGEKLFF. The CDR3 DNA reads TGTGCCAGCAGATATACAGGGGGCGGCGAAAAACTGTTTTTT. The chain has TRBV12-3 or TRBV12-4 and TRBJ1-4; 9 bases map to TRBD1. With V trimmed by 6 bases and J by 8 bases, 7 bases remained unmatched. This CDR3 contains 14 residues.

This clonotype was recorded a few times. Being one base from a much bigger clone, this may be a read error. The rearrangement joins TRBV7-9 to TRBJ2-5; D not resolved. The CDR3 has 14 amino acids. Germline V gene lookup returns CDR1 SEHNR and CDR2 FQNEAQ (reference sequence). In nucleotides, the CDR3 is TGTGCCAGCAGCTCGCTGACGGAGCAAGGGACCCAGTACTTC. As protein: CASSSLTEQGTQYF.

This clonotype was picked up a small number of times. A junction boundary mismatches the germline segment, possibly from a read error. CDR3 in DNA: TGTGCCGGCTCACCATGGGGCGAAGATACGCAGTATTTT. Protein product: CAGSPWGEDTQYF. This chain connects TRBV18 to TRBJ2-3, with D possibly TRBD1 on 5 matching bases. Per germline, CDR1 KGHSH and CDR2 LQKENI. The CDR3 totals 13 residues.

This clonotype showed up many times. The rearrangement joins TRBV12-3 or TRBV12-4 to TRBJ1-1; no clear D gene. The V end lost 5 bases, the J end lost 7 bases, and 14 bases lay between the germline ends. The CDR3 is 13 amino acids. The CDR3 reads CASSLGAQLEAFF. The CDR3, as DNA: TGTGCCAGCAGTCTTGGCGCGCAGCTTGAAGCTTTCTTT.

This clonotype appeared once. A much larger clone differs by one base, so this may be a read error. The V and J genes are TRBV27 and TRBJ2-3, with 7 bases matching TRBD1. Germline CDR1 reads MNHEY; CDR2 reads SMNVEV (reference sequence). The CDR3 loop spans 15 amino acids. CDR3 residues: CASSDRARRTDAQYF. The CDR3 nucleotides are TGTGCCAGCAGCGACAGGGCCCGTCGCACAGATGCGCAGTATTTT.

This clonotype has a handful of counts. This chain joins TRBV30 and TRBJ2-7; 11 bases align to TRBD1. V lost 4 bases, J lost 3 bases, and 11 bases stayed unmatched. This CDR3 spans 16 amino acids. Germline CDR1 GTSNPN, CDR2 SVGIG (reference sequence). The CDR3 DNA sequence: TGTGCCTGGACGGCGAAACCGGACAGGGGGCGCTACGAGCAGTACTTC. Translated, it gives CAWTAKPDRGRYEQYF.

This clonotype was counted ten times or more. The V gene is TRBV5-1, the J gene TRBJ2-5, with D possibly being TRBD1 (6 bases). Trimming removed 1 base at V and 2 bases at J, with 12 bases between. This CDR3 is 15 amino acids long. Germline CDR1 and CDR2: SGHRS and YFSETQ. CDR3 loop: CASSLLGTTQETQYF. CDR3 nucleotides: TGCGCCAGCAGCTTGTTAGGGACAACACAAGAGACCCAGTACTTC.

Note on this clonotype: A read error may be the cause here, since a much bigger clone is one base away. This chain connects TRBV7-9 to TRBJ2-3, with D maybe TRBD2 (5 bases). Germline loops: CDR1 SEHNR, CDR2 FQNEAQ (reference sequence). This CDR3 region has 16 residues. CDR3 sequence (DNA): TGTGCCAGCAGCTTCAGTACTAGAACTCTCACAGATACGCAGTGTTTT. Translated, it gives CASSFSTRTLTDTQCF.

Regarding this clonotype: A much larger clone sits a single nucleotide away, making a read error possible. The rearrangement links TRBV12-3 or TRBV12-4 to TRBJ2-7; 8 bases fit TRBD1. The CDR3 has 14 amino acids. With V trimmed by 6 bases and J by 9 bases, 13 bases remained unmatched. CDR3 sequence: CASRSGTGARGQYF. The CDR3 DNA reads TGTGCCAGCAGGTCCGGGACAGGAGCCCGCGGGCAGTACTTC.

This clonotype has only one observation. A much larger clonotype is one base distant, so this may be a read error. The chain has TRBV20-1 and TRBJ2-7; a possible D gene is TRBD1 (6 bases). The CDR3 has 14 residues. Germline V CDR1 and CDR2: DFQATT, SNEGSKA (reference sequence). The CDR3 DNA follows: TGCGGTGCTAGAGATAGGACAGCGGAACTCCGGCAGTACTTC. It yields the protein CGARDRTAELRQYF.

As for this clonotype: The limits of the CDR3 on the DNA are not certain, so only TCRdb's listed CDR3 is given. The chain has TRBV29-1 and TRBJ2-1; the table's D gene call, TRBD1, was not cross checked with the DNA. From its first to its last residue, the CDR3 has 13 amino acids. CDR1 is SQVTM, CDR2 ANQGSEA, per germline. CDR3 loop: CSVAGGAGDERFF.

This clonotype was counted many times. The chain is built from TRBV28 and TRBJ2-7; 8 nucleotides agree with TRBD1. The CDR3 runs 16 residues. The germline V gene has CDR1 MDHEN and CDR2 SYDVKM. The junction had 6 bases not matched to a gene; V was cut back by 2 bases and J by 0 bases. DNA for the CDR3: TGTGCCAGCAGTTTAAGCCGGGACAGGAGCTCCTACGAGCAGTACTTC. Translated: CASSLSRDRSSYEQYF.

In the case of this clonotype: A much larger clone differs by one base, so this may be a read error. The genes are TRBV7-9 and TRBJ1-6, with D unclear. Trimming removed 7 bases at V and 8 bases at J, with 15 bases between. The CDR3 extends over 14 amino acids. Per the germline V gene, CDR1 is SEHNR and CDR2 is FQNEAQ (reference sequence). CDR3 in amino acids: CASTIDLWDSPLHF. The CDR3 DNA follows: TGTGCCAGCACCATAGACCTCTGGGATTCACCCCTCCACTTT.

This clonotype was seen at least ten times. The chain combines TRBV9 with TRBJ1-2, with 9 bases fitting TRBD1. Germline V CDR1 and CDR2: SGDLS, YYNGEE. V gave up 5 bases and J gave up 3 bases; unmatched junction bases: 11. The length of the CDR3 is 16 residues. In DNA form, the CDR3 reads TGTGCCAGCAGTTCCACAGGACAGGGGCCGGACTATGGCTACACCTTC. It encodes CASSSTGQGPDYGYTF.

This clonotype was detected only a few times. Given a far larger clone just one base away, this is likely a sequencing read error. The rearrangement uses TRBV12-3 or TRBV12-4 and TRBJ2-3; no definite D call. Trimming pared 0 bases from V and 6 bases from J, leaving 4 bases between. This CDR3 region has 12 residues. The CDR3 DNA follows: TGTGCCAGCAGTTTAGCGTGGGATACGCAGTATTTT. Translation gives CASSLAWDTQYF.

This clonotype appeared many times. The V call is TRBV29-1, the J call TRBJ2-1, with D possibly matching TRBD2 (5 bases). The CDR3 is 20 amino acids. CDR1 is SQVTM and CDR2 is ANQGSEA in the germline V gene. V was cut by 2 bases and J by 0 bases, with 26 bases left in between. CDR3 in DNA: TGCAGCGTTGAAAATCCCGGGATCTTCAAGGCTATAAGCTCCTACAATGAGCAGTTCTTC. The encoded protein is CSVENPGIFKAISSYNEQFF.

Points on this clonotype: Being one base from a much bigger clone, this may be a read error. It is likely a read error, because the conserved phenylalanine at the end of the CDR3 is missing. CDR3 loop: CATEAGVYEQYL. The CDR3 DNA reads as TGTGCCACGGAAGCGGGTGTCTACGAGCAGTACCTC. The chain couples TRBV6-5 to TRBJ2-7, with D possibly matching TRBD2 (6 bases). V gave up 10 bases and J gave up 3 bases, with 13 bases separating them. The CDR3 spans 12 residues. Germline assignment: CDR1 MNHEY and CDR2 SVGAGI.

The chain uses TRBV6-6 and TRBJ2-3, with TRBD2 matching 10 bases. From germline, CDR1 is MNHNY and CDR2 SVGAGI (reference sequence). The CDR3 extends over 17 amino acids. Unmatched junction bases numbered 12, after V lost 8 bases and J lost 1 base. CDR3 sequence (DNA): TGTGCCAGCCCTACTCCCCTAGCGGGAGAGGGCACAGATACGCAGTATTTT. It encodes CASPTPLAGEGTDTQYF.

J is TRBJ2-1 and V is TRBV6-5; TRBD2 matches at 11 bases. Germline loops: CDR1 MNHEY, CDR2 SVGAGI. Germline trimming cut 5 bases from V and 7 bases from J; bases unmatched to any gene: 7. The CDR3 contains 15 residues. The CDR3 region is CASSGLAGGRNEQFF. The DNA for the CDR3 is TGTGCCAGCAGTGGCCTAGCGGGGGGACGGAATGAGCAGTTCTTC.

Comments on this clonotype: One junction end disagrees with the germline gene, perhaps due to a read error. In DNA form, the CDR3 reads TGTGCCACGGGGGCTTCCACCATCTCCTGCGAGCAGTACTTC. Its translation is CATGASTISCEQYF. This chain connects TRBV27 to TRBJ2-7, with D perhaps given as TRBD1 or TRBD2 (6 bases each). This CDR3 is built from 14 residues. CDR1 MNHEY and CDR2 SMNVEV come from the germline V gene (reference sequence).

The chain has TRBV4-3 and TRBJ2-7; tentative D call: TRBD2 (6 bases). V was cut by 4 bases and J by 3 bases, with 10 bases left in between. CDR1 and CDR2 (germline): LGHNA, YSLEER. The CDR3 spans 13 residues. The CDR3 DNA reads as TGCGCCAGCAGCCCATGGCGGGGCTACGAGCAGTACTTC. Encoded protein: CASSPWRGYEQYF.

The chain combines TRBV6-2 or TRBV6-3 with TRBJ2-2; D may correspond to TRBD1 or TRBD2 (5 bases each). V dropped 7 bases and J dropped 0 bases, with 15 bases sitting between them. CDR1 MNHEY and CDR2 SVGEGT come from the germline V gene. The CDR3 contains 16 residues. The CDR3 DNA reads as TGTGCCAGCATTCCGTTGAGGGGCCCGAACACCGGGGAGCTGTTTTTT. Protein product: CASIPLRGPNTGELFF.

The chain has TRBV10-3 and TRBJ2-3; no reliable D call. V lost 0 bases and J 5 bases, leaving 12 bases between the germline ends. The CDR3 runs to 15 residues. Germline V gene data show CDR1 as ENHRY and CDR2 as SYGVKD. In nucleotides, the CDR3 is TGTGCCATCAGTGAGTCGGAGTTTTTGGGAGATACGCAGTATTTT. Residues: CAISESEFLGDTQYF.

The table lists this clonotype with many counts. The chain couples TRBV5-4 to TRBJ1-2, with TRBD1 matching 8 bases. Trimming cost V 4 bases and J 4 bases; bases outside gene matches: 6. Germline values: CDR1 SGHNT, CDR2 YYREEE (reference sequence). The CDR3 consists of 14 residues. The DNA for the CDR3 is TGTGCCAGCAGCCAGGCCGGGACAGGCTATGGCTACACCTTC. Its translation is CASSQAGTGYGYTF.

This clonotype was detected many times. This chain links TRBV20-1 with TRBJ2-7, with D perhaps TRBD1 (7 bases). This CDR3 is built from 13 residues. The V end lost 3 bases, the J end lost 4 bases, and 13 bases lay between the germline ends. The germline V gene encodes CDR1 DFQATT and CDR2 SNEGSKA (reference sequence). The CDR3 spells CSARRAGGYEQYF. The CDR3, as DNA: TGCAGTGCTAGGAGGGCAGGGGGGTACGAGCAGTACTTC.

A note on this clonotype: A clone one base away is much larger, so this may be a read error. The chain joins TRBV7-6 to TRBJ1-1; a possible D gene is TRBD1 (5 bases). The CDR3 extends over 15 amino acids. Germline V gene data show CDR1 as SGHVS and CDR2 as FNYEAQ. CDR3: CARSLARDANTEAFF. DNA for the CDR3: TGTGCCAGAAGCTTAGCAAGGGACGCAAACACTGAAGCTTTCTTT.

This clonotype was detected once. Just one base apart from a much larger clone, this may be a read error. V is TRBV7-6 and J is TRBJ2-2, with 10 bases lining up with TRBD2. CDR1 is SGHVS, CDR2 FNYEAQ, per germline. The CDR3 length is 17 residues. J gave up 5 bases and V 0 bases, and 6 bases lay outside the gene matches. The CDR3 loop is CASSLASGRPGTGELFF. DNA of the CDR3: TGTGCCAGCAGCTTAGCTAGCGGGAGGCCGGGGACCGGGGAGCTGTTTTTT.

This clonotype has just a few counts. V gene TRBV7-9 combines with J gene TRBJ2-7; tentative D call: TRBD2 (6 bases). Germline V gene data show CDR1 as SEHNR and CDR2 as FQNEAQ (reference sequence). V lost 1 base, J lost 3 bases, and 16 bases lay in between. The CDR3 runs 16 residues. The CDR3 sequence is CASSLVGASDFYEQYF. The CDR3 coding sequence is TGTGCCAGCAGCTTAGTTGGGGCTAGCGACTTCTACGAGCAGTACTTC.